These 12 T cell receptor beta chains originate from one sample sequenced in a study of graft-versus-host responses after intestinal transplantation. Profiling relied on immunoSEQ multiplex PCR, and the TCRdb table lists in-frame clones only, not all of them. The sample gives about 130,000 clones, about 92% of which show up once; around 0.15% is in the top ten. The antigens of these receptors remain unknown. Sequenced material: unstimulated CD4+ T cells sorted from spleen or lymph node cells, taken before intestinal transplant. All receptors derive from a human donor who received an intestinal transplant.

The CDR3 sequence: CASTGRRLETQYF. The CDR3 DNA reads TGTGCCAGCACCGGGAGAAGATTGGAGACCCAGTACTTC. This chain connects TRBV2 to TRBJ2-5; tentatively, D is TRBD2 (6 bases). From germline, CDR1 is SNHLY and CDR2 FYNNEI. The germline V and J ends were trimmed by 7 bases and 5 bases, with 14 bases remaining between them. The CDR3 length is 13 residues.

This clone came up once. The genes are TRBV18 and TRBJ2-4, with D possibly TRBD1 on 5 matching bases. V was shortened by 6 bases and J by 0 bases, with 12 bases between the two germline ends. From germline, CDR1 is KGHSH and CDR2 LQKENI. This CDR3 is 15 amino acids long. The CDR3 nucleotides read TGTGCCAGCTCGGCGACAGATTTAGCCAAAAACATTCAGTACTTC. Its translation is CASSATDLAKNIQYF.

The J gene is TRBJ2-1, the V gene TRBV2; D ambiguous. Trimming left V 6 bases short and J 10 bases short, with 10 bases between. CDR1 SNHLY and CDR2 FYNNEI come from the germline V gene. There are 11 residues in the CDR3. CDR3 amino acids: CASSLFGEQFF. The CDR3, as DNA: TGTGCCAGCAGCCTCTTCGGGGAGCAGTTCTTC.

The chain carries TRBV4-1 and TRBJ2-1; 10 nucleotides line up with TRBD2. Germline V CDR1 and CDR2: MGHRA, YSYEKL. The CDR3 is made up of 18 amino acids. V lost 1 base, J lost 5 bases, and 11 bases stayed unmatched. This chain's CDR3 is CASSQGVGTSVINNEQFF. The DNA for the CDR3 is TGCGCCAGCAGCCAAGGGGTCGGGACTAGCGTCATCAACAATGAGCAGTTCTTC.

The gene calls are TRBV19 and TRBJ1-6; the D gene is possibly TRBD1 (6 bases). V was clipped by 10 bases and J by 14 bases, with 27 bases between them. The CDR3 extends over 15 amino acids. Per the germline V gene, CDR1 is LNHDA and CDR2 is SQIVND (reference sequence). DNA of the CDR3: TGTGCCACCAAAGAAACCTGGACAGACGTATCGGCCCTCCACTTT. Protein product: CATKETWTDVSALHF.

The CDR3 DNA follows: TGTGCCAGCAGTGCCGGGACCTACGAGCAGTACTTC. As protein: CASSAGTYEQYF. The chain links TRBV6-1 to TRBJ2-7; a possible D gene is TRBD2 (5 bases). The CDR3 is 12 residues long. The germline V gene encodes CDR1 MNHNS and CDR2 SASEGT. V was pared by 4 bases and J by 2 bases, with 6 bases between.

The V gene is TRBV4-1, the J gene TRBJ1-5, with TRBD1 matching over 12 bases. Germline CDR1 and CDR2: MGHRA and YSYEKL. This CDR3 is built from 17 residues. Germline trimming cut 4 bases from V and 6 bases from J; bases unmatched to any gene: 10. Here the CDR3 reads CASSLVAGTGGSQPQHF. The CDR3 bases are TGCGCCAGCAGCCTCGTTGCCGGGACAGGGGGCTCTCAGCCCCAGCATTTT.

This clone was counted once. The chain recombines TRBV5-1 with TRBJ2-5; 9 nucleotides match TRBD2. Germline trimming cut 0 bases from V and 5 bases from J; bases unmatched to any gene: 8. This CDR3 spans 16 amino acids. Per the germline V gene, CDR1 is SGHRS and CDR2 is YFSETQ. This chain's CDR3 is CASSLAAGGPGETQYF. For the CDR3, the DNA is TGCGCCAGCAGCTTGGCCGCGGGGGGGCCGGGGGAGACCCAGTACTTC. The whole variable domain, remainder taken from reference TRBV5-1 and TRBJ2-5, is KAGVTQTPRYLIKTRGQQVTLSCSPISGHRSVSWYQQTPGQGLQFLFEYFSETQRNKGNFPGRFSGRQFSNSRSEMNVSTLELGDSALYLCASSLAAGGPGETQYFGPGTRLLVL.

The genes are TRBV5-1 and TRBJ2-3; 8 bases align to TRBD1. Looked up from germline, CDR1 is SGHRS and CDR2 is YFSETQ. Trimming took 0 bases from V and 1 from J; bases not matched to a gene: 7. CDR3 length: 17 residues. The chain's CDR3 is CASSLGAPGQGTDTQYF. The CDR3 DNA is TGCGCCAGCAGCTTGGGAGCCCCGGGACAGGGCACAGATACGCAGTATTTT. Full variable domain (missing parts from reference TRBV5-1 and TRBJ2-3): KAGVTQTPRYLIKTRGQQVTLSCSPISGHRSVSWYQQTPGQGLQFLFEYFSETQRNKGNFPGRFSGRQFSNSRSEMNVSTLELGDSALYLCASSLGAPGQGTDTQYFGPGTRLTVL.

Of note for this clone: In the same sample, other DNA sequences code for this CDR3. This chain uses TRBV19 with TRBJ1-5; D is unresolved. Germline CDR1 and CDR2: LNHDA and SQIVND (reference sequence). The CDR3 contains 12 residues. V lost 5 bases and J lost 7, with 9 bases in between. The CDR3 DNA is TGTGCCAGTAGTGGAGTCTGGCAGCCCCAGCATTTT. This codes for CASSGVWQPQHF. Based on the CDR3 plus reference TRBV19 and TRBJ1-5, the full variable domain is DGGITQSPKYLFRKEGQNVTLSCEQNLNHDAMYWYRQDPGQGLRLIYYSQIVNDFQKGDIAEGYSVSREKKESFPLTVTSAQKNPTAFYLCASSGVWQPQHFGDGTRLSIL.

The rearrangement links TRBV29-1 to TRBJ1-1; D not resolved. CDR3 length: 13 amino acids. Germline assignment: CDR1 SQVTM and CDR2 ANQGSEA. V lost 6 bases, J lost 3 bases, and 14 bases lay in between. The CDR3 bases are TGCAGCGTAGCCACAAGACCGGACACTGAAGCTTTCTTT. Protein product: CSVATRPDTEAFF.

V and J are TRBV5-1 and TRBJ1-5; D may be TRBD1 (5 bases). Per the germline V gene, CDR1 is SGHRS and CDR2 is YFSETQ. CDR3 length: 15 residues. V lost 5 bases to trimming and J lost 5 bases, with 17 bases between them. Here the CDR3 reads CASRVGPGGDQPQHF. CDR3 in DNA: TGCGCCAGCAGGGTCGGGCCGGGGGGGGATCAGCCCCAGCATTTT.